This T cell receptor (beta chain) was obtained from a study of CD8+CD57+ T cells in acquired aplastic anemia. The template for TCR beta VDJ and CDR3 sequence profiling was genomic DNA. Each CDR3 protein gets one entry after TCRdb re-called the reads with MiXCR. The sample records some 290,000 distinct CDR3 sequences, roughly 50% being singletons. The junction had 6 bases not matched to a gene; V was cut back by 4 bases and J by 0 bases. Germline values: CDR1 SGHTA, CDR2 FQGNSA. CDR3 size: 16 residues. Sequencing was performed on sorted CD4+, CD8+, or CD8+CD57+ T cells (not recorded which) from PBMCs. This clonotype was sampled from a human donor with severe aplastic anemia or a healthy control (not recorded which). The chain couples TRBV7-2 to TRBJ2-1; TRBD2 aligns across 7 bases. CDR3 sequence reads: CASSSGGPSSYNEQFF. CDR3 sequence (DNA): TGTGCCAGCAGCTCGGGGGGACCGAGCTCCTACAATGAGCAGTTCTTC.